Below are 4 T cell receptor beta chains sequenced from a single sample in a study of vaccination effects on CD4 cells after COVID-19. This table comes from immunoSEQ multiplex PCR, and its TCRdb copy is limited to in-frame clones, with some not included. This sample has about 34,000 clones, with approximately 81% found just once. Their specific antigens are unknown. Researchers isolated CD4+ T cells once roughly nine days of culture had elapsed. The person was diagnosed with PCR-confirmed SARS-CoV-2 infection between March and December 2020. Either the mRNA-1273 or the BNT162b2 vaccine was given to participants as two doses. The sequencing here drew on CD4+ T cells from PBMCs cultured without peptide, taken after COVID-19 vaccination. The receptor source for this set is a human donor who had a prior SARS-CoV-2 infection.

This chain connects TRBV4-2 to TRBJ1-1; D unclear. Germline-derived CDR1 and CDR2 are LGHNA and YNFKEQ. The V end was cut by 0 bases, the J end by 3 bases, with 8 bases between. This CDR3 has 14 residues. The CDR3 nucleotides are TGTGCCAGCAGCCAAGAGGGTCCGTACACTGAAGCTTTCTTT. Translated, it gives CASSQEGPYTEAFF.

The V and J genes are TRBV2 and TRBJ2-1, with D unresolved. The CDR3 is made up of 14 amino acids. The germline V and J ends were trimmed by 5 bases and 9 bases, with 17 bases remaining between them. Germline CDR1 is SNHLY and CDR2 is FYNNEI. DNA for the CDR3: TGTGCCAGCAGTCCGGGCCCCGCGGATGCTGAGCAGTTCTTC. Its translation is CASSPGPADAEQFF.

This chain uses TRBV7-2 with TRBJ2-5; TRBD2 agrees at 8 bases. Germline values: CDR1 SGHTA, CDR2 FQGNSA. This CDR3 comprises 16 residues. V was pared by 0 bases and J by 7 bases, with 10 bases of the junction left unmatched. The CDR3 sequence: CASSLAPGGGGRTQYF. CDR3 DNA sequence: TGTGCCAGCAGCTTAGCCCCGGGAGGGGGGGGGCGGACCCAGTACTTC. The whole variable domain, filled in from reference TRBV7-2 and TRBJ2-5, reads GAGVSQSPSNKVTEKGKDVELRCDPISGHTALYWYRQSLGQGLEFLIYFQGNSAPDKSGLPSDRFSAERTGGSVSTLTIQRTQQEDSAVYLCASSLAPGGGGRTQYFGPGTRLLVL.

The chain carries TRBV2 and TRBJ1-6; 8 bases match TRBD1. Germline CDR1 SNHLY, CDR2 FYNNEI. This CDR3 has 13 residues. With V trimmed by 7 bases and J by 13 bases, 9 bases remained unmatched. Written as DNA, the CDR3 is TGTGCCAGCAACAGACAGGGGACGCTTCCCCTCCACTTT. Translated: CASNRQGTLPLHF. Supplemented by reference TRBV2 and TRBJ1-6, the full variable domain reads EPEVTQTPSHQVTQMGQEVILRCVPISNHLYFYWYRQILGQKVEFLVSFYNNEISEKSEIFDDQFSVERPDGSNFTLKIRSTKLEDSAMYFCASNRQGTLPLHFGNGTRLTVT.